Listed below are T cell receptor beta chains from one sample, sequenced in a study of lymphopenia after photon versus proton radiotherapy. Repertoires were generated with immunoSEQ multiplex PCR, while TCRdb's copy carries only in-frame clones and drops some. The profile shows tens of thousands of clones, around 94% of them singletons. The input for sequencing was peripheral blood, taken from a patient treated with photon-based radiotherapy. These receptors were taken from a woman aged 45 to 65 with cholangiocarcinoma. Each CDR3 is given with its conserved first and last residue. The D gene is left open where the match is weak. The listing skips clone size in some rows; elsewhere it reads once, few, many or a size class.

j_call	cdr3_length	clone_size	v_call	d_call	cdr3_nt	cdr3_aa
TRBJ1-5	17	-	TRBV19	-	TGTGCCAGTAGTAAATCGGGGACTGGGACCTACAATCAGCCCCAGCATTTT	CASSKSGTGTYNQPQHF
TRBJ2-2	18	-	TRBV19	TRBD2	TGTGCCAGTAGTCCTACCCTTCTAGCGGGGGGGATCCCCGGGGAGCTGTTTTTT	CASSPTLLAGGIPGELFF
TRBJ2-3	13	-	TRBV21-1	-	TGTGCTCTGGTGGCTCCACCTCGGGATACGCAGTATTTT	CALVAPPRDTQYF
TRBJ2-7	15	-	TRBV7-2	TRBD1	TGTGCCAGCAGCTTAGTCACAGGGGGCATATACGAGCAGTACTTC	CASSLVTGGIYEQYF
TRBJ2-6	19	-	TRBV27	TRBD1	TGTGCCAGCACCAAAAACGCGGGACAGGGGGTCTCTGGGGCCAACGTCCTGACTTTC	CASTKNAGQGVSGANVLTF
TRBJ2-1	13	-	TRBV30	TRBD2	TGTGCCTGGAGTGTCGGGAGGGGGAATGAGCAGTTCTTC	CAWSVGRGNEQFF
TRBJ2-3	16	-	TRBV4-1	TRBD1	TGCGCCAGCAGCCAAGTATGGACAGGGGGAGCAGATACGCAGTATTTT	CASSQVWTGGADTQYF
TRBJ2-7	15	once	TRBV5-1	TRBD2	TGCGCCAGCGGAAGTCAGCCGGGGGGGTTCTACGAGCAGTACTTC	CASGSQPGGFYEQYF
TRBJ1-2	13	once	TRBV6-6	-	TGTGCCAGCAGAAACGCAGGGATTGCTGGCTACACCTTC	CASRNAGIAGYTF
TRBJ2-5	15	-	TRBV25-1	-	TGTGCCAGCAGCATCGGCGGGGGCTACCAAGAGACCCAGTACTTC	CASSIGGGYQETQYF
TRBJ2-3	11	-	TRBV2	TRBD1	TGTGCCAGCAGTGCCGACAGGGTCGGGTATTTT	CASSADRVGYF
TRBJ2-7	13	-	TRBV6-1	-	TGTGCCAGGGCGGAGGGGGAGCAGAGGGAGCAGTACTTC	CARAEGEQREQYF
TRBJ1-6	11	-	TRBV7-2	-	TGTGCCAGCAGCCCTGGGTCACCCCTCCACTTT	CASSPGSPLHF
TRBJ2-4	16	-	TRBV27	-	TGTGCCAGCAGTCCAAGACATCTTCTAGCCAAAAACATTCAGTACTTC	CASSPRHLLAKNIQYF
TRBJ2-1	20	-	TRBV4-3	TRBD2	TGCGCCAGCAGCCAATCCCCTCGGGGAGCGGGGACCATCTCCTACAATGAGCAGTTCTTC	CASSQSPRGAGTISYNEQFF
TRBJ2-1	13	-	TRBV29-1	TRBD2	TGCAGCGTTGAACAGCGGGGGTCGGGTGAGCAGTTCTTC	CSVEQRGSGEQFF
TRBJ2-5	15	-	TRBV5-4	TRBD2	TGTGCCAGCAGCTTGGTTTCGGGAGGAAGGGAGACCCAGTACTTC	CASSLVSGGRETQYF
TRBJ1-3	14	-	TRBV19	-	TGTGCCAGTAGTATCCTGGGGCAGGGAAACACCATATATTTT	CASSILGQGNTIYF
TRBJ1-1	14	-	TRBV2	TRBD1	TGTGCCAGCAGCGGACAGGGGGCAAGGACTGAAGCTTTCTTT	CASSGQGARTEAFF
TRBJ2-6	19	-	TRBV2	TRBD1	TGTGCCAGCAGTCCCCGATTCGGGACAGGGGGCGCTGGGGCCAACGTCCTGACTTTC	CASSPRFGTGGAGANVLTF
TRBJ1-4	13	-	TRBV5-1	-	TGCGCCAGCAGCTTGGGGTTGGATGAAAAACTGTTTTTT	CASSLGLDEKLFF
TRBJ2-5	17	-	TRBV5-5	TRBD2	TGTGCCAGCAGCAGCGGGACTAGCGGGGGTCGGCAGGAGACCCAGTACTTC	CASSSGTSGGRQETQYF
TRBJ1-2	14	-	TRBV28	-	TGTGCCAGCAGTTTCCCTCCCCCACTCTATGGCTACACCTTC	CASSFPPPLYGYTF
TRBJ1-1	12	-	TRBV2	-	TGTGCCACCCCGTCTGATACGACTGAAGCTTTCTTT	CATPSDTTEAFF
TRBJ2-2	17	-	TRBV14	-	TGTGCCAGCAGTCGCCTGGGGGTTCAGGGAGACACCGGGGAGCTGTTTTTT	CASSRLGVQGDTGELFF
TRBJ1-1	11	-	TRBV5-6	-	TGTGCCAGCAGCCTAAGTACTGAAGCTTTCTTT	CASSLSTEAFF
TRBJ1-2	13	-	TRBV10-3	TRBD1	TGTGCCATGCAAGCAGGGGGTGAGGATGGCTACACCTTC	CAMQAGGEDGYTF
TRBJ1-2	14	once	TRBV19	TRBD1	TGTGCCAGTAGGAAGGACAGGCCCCCCTATGGCTACACCTTC	CASRKDRPPYGYTF
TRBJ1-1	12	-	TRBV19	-	TGTGCCAGTAGTACGAGCGGGACCAGGGCTTTCTTT	CASSTSGTRAFF
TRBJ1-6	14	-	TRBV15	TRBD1	TGTGCCACCAGCAGCGACAGGGGATTCTCACCCCTCCACTTT	CATSSDRGFSPLHF
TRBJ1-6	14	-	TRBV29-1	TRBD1	TGCAGCGTCCACACCACAGGGGGTAATTCACCCCTCCACTTT	CSVHTTGGNSPLHF
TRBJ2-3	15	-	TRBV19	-	TGTGCCAGTAGGCGGAGGCAGGGACCCACAGATACGCAGTATTTT	CASRRRQGPTDTQYF
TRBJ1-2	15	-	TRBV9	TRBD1	TGTGCCAGCAGCATTCGATCTGACAGGGTCGGGGGCTACACCTTC	CASSIRSDRVGGYTF
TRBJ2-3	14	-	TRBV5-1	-	TGCGCCAGCAGCTTGGAGTTTAGCACAGATACGCAGTATTTT	CASSLEFSTDTQYF
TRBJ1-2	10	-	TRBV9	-	TGTGCCAGCAGCGTAGGTGGCTACACCTTC	CASSVGGYTF
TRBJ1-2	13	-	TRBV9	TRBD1	TGTGCCAGCAGCGCAACAGGGGGCATTGGCTACACCTTC	CASSATGGIGYTF
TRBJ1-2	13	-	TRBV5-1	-	TGCGCCAGCAATTTAGCGCCTGGCAATGGCTACACCTTC	CASNLAPGNGYTF
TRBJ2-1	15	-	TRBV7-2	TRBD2	TGTGCCAGCAGACGACGACTGACTAGCGGCAATGAGCAGTTCTTC	CASRRRLTSGNEQFF